Detailed here is one T cell receptor (beta chain). The antigen is not known. The sample is drawn from a study of OX40 agonist ivuxolimab in advanced cancers. Across the study: The eligibility criteria allowed prior anti-PD-1, anti-PD-L1 or anti-CTLA-4 therapy, and about 40% had some.

The CDR3 loop spans 12 amino acids. V dropped 5 bases and J dropped 9 bases, with 13 bases sitting between them. Germline-derived CDR1 and CDR2 are LNHDA and SQIVND (reference sequence). Clones were read by immunoSEQ multiplex PCR, and TCRdb kept only the in-frame ones, dropping some. Of tens of thousands of clones listed, about 90% are singletons. Study-level findings and limits: By week 6 at 0.1 to 3.0 mg/kg, blood CD4+ and CD8+ T cells had expanded clonally.

Autoimmune disease history or systemic immunosuppression was exclusionary. Samples of blood were obtained at baseline, on cycle 4 day 1, and on cycle 7 day 1. The V call is TRBV19, the J call TRBJ1-1; D is undetermined. This sequence was found in an adult with an advanced solid tumor such as melanoma, head and neck, liver or kidney cancer. The sequences come from CD4+ or CD8+ T cells sorted from blood, collected in a trial of the OX40 agonist ivuxolimab. CDR3 amino acids: CASSALVGKAFF. The CDR3, as DNA: TGTGCCAGTAGTGCCTTAGTGGGGAAAGCTTTCTTT.